The table lists the clone carrying this T cell receptor beta chain with many counts. Its antigen remains unknown. This record belongs to a study of T cells in Graves' hyperthyroidism and ophthalmopathy. Across the study: Peripheral blood collection took place at initial diagnosis, before any treatment.

The germline V gene has CDR1 LNHNV and CDR2 YYDKDF (reference sequence). With V trimmed by 1 base and J by 2 bases, 3 bases remained unmatched. The CDR3 runs 15 residues. Study-level findings and limits: Appearing also in blood were most of the thyroid clonotypes expanded above 0.001. Median prediction lead before ophthalmopathy onset was 6.5 months with the model.

The source material, RNA transcripts, was used to amplify TCR beta CDR3 regions. The HTBI primer set served for first-round RT-PCR of the TCR CDR3. TCRdb passed the multiplex PCR reads through MiXCR, listing each CDR3 protein once. This repertoire shows 640,000 or so distinct CDR3 sequences, roughly 15% found once; its top ten account for about 4.5%. The sequence came from a woman in her thirties or forties with Graves' ophthalmopathy. Sequencing was performed on blood. V is TRBV15 and J is TRBJ2-3; TRBD2 agrees at 7 bases. The CDR3 spells CATSRVGLFTDTQYF. CDR3 DNA sequence: TGTGCCACCAGCAGAGTGGGACTATTCACAGATACGCAGTATTTT.